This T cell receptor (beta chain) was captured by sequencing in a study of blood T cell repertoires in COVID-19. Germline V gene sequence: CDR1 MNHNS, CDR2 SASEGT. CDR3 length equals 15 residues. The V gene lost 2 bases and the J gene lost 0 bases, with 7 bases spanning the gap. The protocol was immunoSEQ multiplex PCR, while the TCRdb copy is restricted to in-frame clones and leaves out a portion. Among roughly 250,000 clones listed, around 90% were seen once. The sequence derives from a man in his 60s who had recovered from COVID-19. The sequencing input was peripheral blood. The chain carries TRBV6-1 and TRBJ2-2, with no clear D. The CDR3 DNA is TGTGCCAGCAGTGAACCTTTTGCGAACACCGGGGAGCTGTTTTTT. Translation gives CASSEPFANTGELFF.